This TCR beta chain was sequenced during a study of T cell responses to AZD1222 COVID-19 vaccine. General observations from the study: After the peak T cell response, and only then, were repertoires sampled. Elevations in Spike-specific TCR breadth and depth followed administration of two AZD1222 doses. At baseline, just 6 or 7 AZD1222 recipients tested seropositive.

The CDR3 length is 13 residues. The V end lost 1 base, the J end lost 5 bases, and 7 bases lay between the germline ends. The V gene's germline CDR1 is LGHDT and CDR2 YNNKEL (reference sequence). Produced via immunoSEQ multiplex PCR; TCRdb's table is partial and in-frame only. The sample consists of over 100,000 clones, approximately 90% of them appearing once. This clone was detected once. Its antigen is unidentified. This receptor was identified in an adult in good health. V and J are TRBV3-1 (or the pseudogene TRBV3-2) and TRBJ2-3; D gene ambiguous. This specimen consisted of peripheral blood, obtained on day 0 of AZD1222 vaccination. CDR3 bases: TGTGCCAGCAGCCAAGTTTCCGGAGATACGCAGTATTTT. It codes for CASSQVSGDTQYF.